This paragraph reports one T cell receptor beta chain. The CDR3 spans 18 residues. Per the germline V gene, CDR1 is ENHRY and CDR2 is SYGVKD. V shed 2 bases and J 3 bases; nucleotides not matched to a gene: 13. Libraries were prepared by immunoSEQ multiplex PCR; TCRdb keeps only in-frame clonotypes and omits some of them. This sample has about 130,000 clones, with around 94% found just once. This record comes from a study of control samples from healthy donors and cancer patients. The origin of this receptor is an elderly man with head and neck cancer. The rearrangement links TRBV10-3 to TRBJ1-2; TRBD1 agrees at 9 bases. Sequences were obtained from PBMCs. CDR3: CAISEPRLGTGTDYGYTF. CDR3 bases: TGTGCCATCAGTGAGCCCCGCTTAGGGACAGGGACGGACTATGGCTACACCTTC.